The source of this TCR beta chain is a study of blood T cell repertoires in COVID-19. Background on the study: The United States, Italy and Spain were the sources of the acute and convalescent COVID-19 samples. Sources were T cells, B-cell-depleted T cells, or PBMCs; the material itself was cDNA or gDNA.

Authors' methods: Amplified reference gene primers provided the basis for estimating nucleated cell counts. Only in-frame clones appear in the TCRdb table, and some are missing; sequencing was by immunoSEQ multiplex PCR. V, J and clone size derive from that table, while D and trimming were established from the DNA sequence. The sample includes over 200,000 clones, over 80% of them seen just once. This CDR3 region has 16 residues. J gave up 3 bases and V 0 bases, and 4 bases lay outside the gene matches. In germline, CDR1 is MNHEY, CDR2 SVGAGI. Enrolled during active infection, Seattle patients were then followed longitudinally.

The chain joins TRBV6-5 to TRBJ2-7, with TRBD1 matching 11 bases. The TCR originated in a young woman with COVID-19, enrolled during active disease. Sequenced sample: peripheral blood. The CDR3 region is CASSYSMGQGVYEQYF. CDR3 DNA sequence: TGTGCCAGCAGTTACTCGATGGGACAGGGGGTCTACGAGCAGTACTTC.